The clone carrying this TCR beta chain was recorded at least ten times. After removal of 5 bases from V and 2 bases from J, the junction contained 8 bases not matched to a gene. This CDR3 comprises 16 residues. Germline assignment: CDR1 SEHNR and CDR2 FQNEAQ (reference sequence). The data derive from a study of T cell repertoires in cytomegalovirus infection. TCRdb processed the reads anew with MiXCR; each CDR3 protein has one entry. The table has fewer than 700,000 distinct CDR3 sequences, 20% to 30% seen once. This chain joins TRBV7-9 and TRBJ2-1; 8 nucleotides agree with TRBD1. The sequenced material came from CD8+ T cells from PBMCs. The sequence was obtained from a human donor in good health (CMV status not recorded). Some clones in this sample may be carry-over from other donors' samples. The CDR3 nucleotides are TGTGCCAGCAGCCCCGGTCGGACAGGGCCCTACAATGAGCAGTTCTTC. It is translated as CASSPGRTGPYNEQFF.